This T cell receptor (beta chain) was captured by sequencing in a study of TIL therapy for anti-PD-1-resistant metastatic lung cancer. The libraries were made with immunoSEQ v3. TCRdb keeps only in-frame clones here, not all; method: immunoSEQ multiplex PCR. The sample lists more than 20,000 clones, 78% seen once, with around 6.8% in the top ten. The CDR3 is 16 residues long. V was shortened by 2 bases and J by 8 bases, with 18 bases between the two germline ends. The germline gives CDR1 MNHNS, CDR2 SASEGT. Described time point: pre-treatment sample, taken before nivolumab and TIL therapy. This clone was picked up one time.

This TCR was recovered from a person aged 25 to 80 with non-small cell lung cancer. Sequencing used blood, obtained at baseline. V usage is TRBV6-1 and J usage is TRBJ1-4; no definite D call. CDR3 in amino acids: CASSEPPGATEEKLFF. CDR3 nucleotide sequence: TGTGCCAGCAGTGAACCTCCGGGAGCGACGGAGGAAAAACTGTTTTTT.